What follows is one TCR beta chain and its context. The antigen is undetermined. These data are taken from a study of T cell responses to AZD1222 COVID-19 vaccine. Overall study findings and caveats: Dominant at 160-218 and 743-854, vaccine-associated CD4 TCRs also spanned spike.

Assay used: immunoSEQ multiplex PCR; TCRdb lists only in-frame clones, some missing. The sample gives some 180,000 clones, 85% to 95% of which show up once; roughly 2% is in the top ten. After removal of 4 bases from V and 2 bases from J, the junction contained 4 bases not matched to a gene. CDR3 length equals 15 residues. Per germline, CDR1 MNHEY and CDR2 SMNVEV (reference sequence). This TCR derives from an adult who received the AZD1222 COVID-19 vaccine. Sequenced here: peripheral blood, sampled 28 days after the second AZD1222 dose. This sequence joins TRBV27 and TRBJ1-2; 10 nucleotides match TRBD1. This chain's CDR3 is CASSSAGQGNYGYTF. The CDR3 bases are TGTGCCAGCAGTTCCGCGGGACAGGGGAACTATGGCTACACCTTC.